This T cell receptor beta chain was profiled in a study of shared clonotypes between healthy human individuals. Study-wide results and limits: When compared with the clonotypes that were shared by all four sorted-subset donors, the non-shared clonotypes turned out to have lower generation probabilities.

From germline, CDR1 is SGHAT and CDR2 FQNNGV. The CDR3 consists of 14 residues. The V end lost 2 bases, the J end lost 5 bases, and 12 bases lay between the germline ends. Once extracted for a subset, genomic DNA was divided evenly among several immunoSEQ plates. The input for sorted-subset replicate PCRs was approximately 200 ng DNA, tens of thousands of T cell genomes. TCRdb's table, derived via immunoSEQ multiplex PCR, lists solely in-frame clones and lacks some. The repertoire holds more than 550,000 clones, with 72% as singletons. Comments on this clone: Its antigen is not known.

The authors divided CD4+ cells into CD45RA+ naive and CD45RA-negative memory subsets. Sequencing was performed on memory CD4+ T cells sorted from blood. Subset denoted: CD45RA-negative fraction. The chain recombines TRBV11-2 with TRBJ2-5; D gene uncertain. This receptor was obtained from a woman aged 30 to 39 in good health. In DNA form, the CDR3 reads TGTGCCAGCAGCTTATGGCAGTCTGGGGAGACCCAGTACTTC. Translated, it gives CASSLWQSGETQYF.